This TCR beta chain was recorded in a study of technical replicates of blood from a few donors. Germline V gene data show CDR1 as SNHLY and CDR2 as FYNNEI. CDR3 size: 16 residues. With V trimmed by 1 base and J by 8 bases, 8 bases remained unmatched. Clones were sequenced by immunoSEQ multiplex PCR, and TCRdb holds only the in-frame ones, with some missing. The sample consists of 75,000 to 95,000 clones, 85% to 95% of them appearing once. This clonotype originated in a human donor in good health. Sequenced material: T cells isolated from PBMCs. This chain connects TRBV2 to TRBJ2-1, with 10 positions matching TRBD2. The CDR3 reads CASSEGASGGFHEQFF. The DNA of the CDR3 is TGTGCCAGCAGTGAAGGTGCTAGCGGGGGATTTCATGAGCAGTTCTTC.